The 3 T cell receptor beta chains below come from one sample, sequenced in a study of shared T cell receptors in the human thymus. Profiled with immunoSEQ multiplex PCR; TCRdb holds only in-frame clones, not every one. The table has about 540,000 clones, 75% to 80% seen once. This sample also belongs to another study, concerning human thymus T cells.

Specimen: thymocytes. The receptors stem from a boy younger than two with a congenital heart defect.

This clone has a single count. The V call is TRBV5-6, the J call TRBJ1-1; D perhaps matches TRBD1 (6 bases). CDR1 and CDR2 from the germline V gene are SGHDT and YYEEEE. This CDR3 contains 14 residues. V lost 2 bases and J 0 bases, leaving 8 bases between the germline ends. This CDR3 is CASSLTGMNTEAFF. The CDR3 region has the DNA TGTGCCAGCAGCTTAACAGGGATGAACACTGAAGCTTTCTTT.

There are a few counts of this clone. This chain links TRBV9 with TRBJ2-1; 7 bases fit TRBD2. The germline CDR1 and CDR2 sequences are SGDLS and YYNGEE. Trimming at V came to 4 bases and at J to 0 bases, leaving 16 bases not matched to a gene. This CDR3 spans 19 amino acids. CDR3 sequence reads: CASSPRLASALSSYNEQFF. The CDR3 DNA reads as TGTGCCAGCAGCCCGCGACTAGCCTCGGCCCTCAGCTCCTACAATGAGCAGTTCTTC.

This chain links TRBV18 with TRBJ2-7, with TRBD1 matching over 7 bases. Germline V gene lookup returns CDR1 KGHSH and CDR2 LQKENI. The CDR3 is 16 residues long. The junction had 7 bases not matched to a gene; V was cut back by 0 bases and J by 2 bases. CDR3: CASSPPQTGQTYEQYF. CDR3 sequence (DNA): TGTGCCAGCTCACCACCCCAGACAGGGCAGACCTACGAGCAGTACTTC.